Given below is one TCR beta chain in context. Its matching antigen is unknown. Only in-frame clones appear in the TCRdb table, and some are missing; sequencing was by immunoSEQ multiplex PCR. The table has 180,000 or so clones, about 83% seen once. The data originate from a study of Ad26.COV2.S vaccination and SARS-CoV-2 variants. Findings and limits, study-wide: Substantial response breadth was reportedly seen for spike-specific CD8+ and CD4+ T cells after vaccination. The placebo group had lower spike-specific TCR breadth than the vaccine recipients did. Quantification of TCR breadth and depth may have yielded underestimates of total T cell responses. Similar non-spike TCR breadth was seen in vaccine and placebo recipients.

This CDR3 spans 14 amino acids. After removal of 11 bases from V and 4 bases from J, the junction contained 13 bases not matched to a gene. The germline V gene has CDR1 SNHLY and CDR2 FYNNEI. The gene calls are TRBV2 and TRBJ2-7; 8 bases are shared with TRBD2. This material consisted of peripheral blood, taken after recovery from COVID-19. The source of this sequence is a human donor who had recovered from COVID-19. The CDR3: CAGTSGYIEYEQYF. The DNA for the CDR3 is TGTGCCGGAACTAGCGGCTACATAGAATACGAGCAGTACTTC.